This is a list of T cell receptor beta chains from one sample in a study of blood T cells in healthy people across ages. TCRdb reprocessed the 5' RACE reads with MiXCR, giving one entry per CDR3 protein. The sample consists of about 1,500,000 distinct CDR3 sequences, roughly 40% of them appearing once. Sample: blood. These receptors all stem from a woman younger than 30 in good health. CDR3s include the opening cysteine and the closing phenylalanine or tryptophan. D genes are given only for firm matches. Clone size is stated in some rows and not others, as once, few, many or a class when expanded.

clone size	D gene	J gene	V gene	CDR3 protein	CDR3 DNA
-	-	TRBJ1-1	TRBV27	CASSATAAGIDTEAFF	TGTGCCAGCAGCGCGACAGCGGCCGGGATAGACACTGAAGCTTTCTTT
-	-	TRBJ2-3	TRBV7-6	CASSSQLAGDTDTQYF	TGTGCCAGCAGCTCCCAGCTGGCGGGTGACACAGATACGCAGTATTTT
-	TRBD1	TRBJ2-7	TRBV12-3/TRBV12-4	CASTPGTGAYEQYF	TGTGCCAGCACACCCGGGACAGGTGCCTACGAGCAGTACTTC
-	TRBD1	TRBJ2-1	TRBV28	CASILQGANEQFF	TGTGCCAGCATCCTACAGGGGGCGAATGAGCAGTTCTTC
-	TRBD1	TRBJ1-2	TRBV4-1	CASSQDRGENYGYTF	TGCGCCAGCAGCCAAGACAGGGGGGAGAACTATGGCTACACCTTC
few	TRBD1	TRBJ2-7	TRBV10-2	CASREPGTGFGEQYF	TGCGCCAGCAGGGAACCCGGGACAGGGTTTGGCGAGCAGTACTTC
-	-	TRBJ2-3	TRBV20-1	CSAPPSSGYIADTQYF	TGCAGTGCCCCGCCATCGTCTGGTTATATTGCAGATACGCAGTATTTT
-	-	TRBJ2-7	TRBV25-1	CASTGKSYEQYF	TGTGCCAGCACAGGGAAGTCCTACGAGCAGTACTTC
-	-	TRBJ1-2	TRBV10-1	CASSESTSRGYTF	TGCGCCAGCAGTGAGTCGACGTCAAGGGGCTACACCTTC
-	-	TRBJ2-2	TRBV24-1	CATSDPVDPDGELFF	TGTGCCACCAGTGATCCGGTGGATCCGGACGGGGAGCTGTTTTTT
-	TRBD1	TRBJ1-1	TRBV7-9	CASSLGSTGWGEAFF	TGTGCCAGCAGCTTAGGGTCGACAGGGTGGGGAGAAGCTTTCTTT
-	-	TRBJ2-7	TRBV10-3	CATNYRADDEQYF	TGTGCCACCAACTACAGGGCTGACGACGAGCAGTACTTC
few	TRBD1	TRBJ2-7	TRBV5-1	CASRLGQEVSEQYF	TGCGCCAGCAGACTGGGACAGGAGGTCTCCGAGCAGTACTTC
-	-	TRBJ2-5	TRBV15	CATSSRQTLEETQYF	TGTGCCACCAGCAGTCGACAGACGTTGGAGGAGACCCAGTACTTC
-	-	TRBJ2-7	TRBV6-6	CASSFQGGQYSYEQYF	TGTGCCAGCAGTTTCCAAGGCGGACAGTACAGCTACGAGCAGTACTTC
-	TRBD1	TRBJ1-5	TRBV2	CASGRDRGNQPQHF	TGTGCCAGCGGGCGGGACAGGGGCAATCAGCCCCAGCATTTT
-	-	TRBJ2-1	TRBV20-1	CSARRVGGNEQFF	TGCAGTGCTAGGAGGGTCGGTGGCAATGAGCAGTTCTTC
-	TRBD2	TRBJ2-7	TRBV10-3	CAISVLAGESGEQYF	TGTGCCATCAGTGTACTAGCGGGAGAATCGGGCGAGCAGTACTTC
few	-	TRBJ2-7	TRBV24-1	CATSDGGHPREQYF	TGTGCCACCAGCGACGGAGGCCACCCTCGCGAGCAGTACTTC
-	-	TRBJ2-1	TRBV2	CASREDMNEQFF	TGTGCCAGCAGAGAAGATATGAATGAGCAGTTCTTC
few	-	TRBJ2-1	TRBV20-1	CSHESGGTYNEQFF	TGCAGTCACGAATCGGGCGGGACCTACAATGAGCAGTTCTTC
once	-	TRBJ1-1	TRBV29-1	CSVTQGADTEAFF	TGCAGCGTTACCCAGGGTGCGGACACTGAAGCTTTCTTT
few	TRBD1	TRBJ2-7	TRBV6-5	CASSYGTGYFEQYF	TGTGCCAGCAGTTACGGGACAGGGTATTTCGAGCAGTACTTC
-	-	TRBJ1-1	TRBV7-2	CASSLIRPQAMNTEAFF	TGTGCCAGCAGCTTAATTAGGCCCCAGGCGATGAACACTGAAGCTTTCTTT
-	TRBD2	TRBJ2-7	TRBV4-2	CAAGRGVSYEQYF	TGTGCCGCGGGACGGGGGGTTTCCTACGAGCAGTACTTC
few	-	TRBJ2-5	TRBV7-9	CASRLEEETQYF	TGTGCCAGCAGACTTGAAGAGGAGACCCAGTACTTC
few	TRBD2	TRBJ2-7	TRBV5-1	CASSSGLYNEQYF	TGCGCCAGCAGTAGCGGGTTATACAATGAGCAGTACTTC
-	TRBD1	TRBJ2-4	TRBV4-2	CASSQDSGDRGCYIQYF	TGTGCCAGCAGCCAAGATTCGGGGGACAGGGGGTGTTACATTCAGTACTTC
-	TRBD1	TRBJ2-1	TRBV4-1	CASGQGAYYNEQFF	TGCGCCAGCGGACAGGGGGCGTATTACAATGAGCAGTTCTTC
-	-	TRBJ2-3	TRBV12-3/TRBV12-4	CASSKTEGYTDTQYF	TGTGCCAGCAGTAAGACAGAAGGATACACAGATACGCAGTATTTT
few	-	TRBJ2-5	TRBV7-3	CASSLLAGASLETQYF	TGTGCCAGCAGCTTATTGGCGGGGGCGTCCTTAGAGACCCAGTACTTC
-	-	TRBJ2-2	TRBV10-3	CAIPTSPSPNTGELFF	TGTGCCATCCCTACTTCTCCTAGCCCGAACACCGGGGAGCTGTTTTTT
few	-	TRBJ2-7	TRBV7-2	CASSLGLLGGLSSYNEQYF	TGTGCCAGCAGCTTAGGATTACTGGGGGGATTAAGCTCCTACAATGAGCAGTACTTC
-	-	TRBJ2-7	TRBV27	CASSLIGARITYEQYF	TGTGCCAGCAGTTTGATAGGTGCCAGGATCACCTACGAGCAGTACTTC
-	TRBD1	TRBJ2-6	TRBV20-1	CSARKTGGGSVGANVLTF	TGCAGTGCTAGGAAGACAGGGGGAGGATCGGTCGGGGCCAACGTCCTGACTTTC
-	TRBD1	TRBJ2-5	TRBV28	CASSFSGQGKTQYF	TGTGCCAGCAGTTTTTCGGGACAGGGGAAGACCCAGTACTTC
-	TRBD2	TRBJ2-5	TRBV5-1	CASSSGWTSGQETQYF	TGCGCCAGCAGCTCCGGATGGACTAGCGGACAAGAGACCCAGTACTTC
-	TRBD1	TRBJ1-2	TRBV5-4	CASSFWDSHYGYTF	TGTGCCAGCAGCTTCTGGGACAGCCACTATGGCTACACCTTC
-	TRBD2	TRBJ2-1	TRBV7-9	CASSPRDSGTQWKQFF	TGTGCCAGCAGCCCCAGAGATAGCGGGACACAGTGGAAACAGTTCTTC
-	-	TRBJ1-2	TRBV10-3	CAISGQSNYGYTF	TGTGCCATCAGCGGACAGTCCAACTATGGCTACACCTTC
few	TRBD1	TRBJ1-4	TRBV7-8	CASSLGTGEEKLFF	TGTGCCAGCAGCCTGGGGACAGGGGAGGAAAAACTGTTTTTT
-	TRBD1	TRBJ1-5	TRBV6-4	CASSSPGGSNQPQHF	TGTGCCAGCAGCAGCCCAGGGGGGAGCAATCAGCCCCAGCATTTT
-	-	TRBJ2-5	TRBV29-1	CSVDPVQGGAAQYF	TGCAGCGTAGACCCTGTGCAGGGTGGTGCGGCCCAGTACTTC
many	-	TRBJ2-7	TRBV10-3	CAISDSSYEQYF	TGTGCCATCTCGGACAGCTCCTACGAGCAGTACTTC
few	TRBD2	TRBJ2-5	TRBV7-2	CASSIGTSGGQETQYF	TGTGCCAGCAGCATCGGGACTAGCGGGGGACAAGAGACCCAGTACTTC
-	-	TRBJ1-1	TRBV5-1	CASSLAKDTEAFF	TGCGCCAGCAGCTTGGCCAAGGACACTGAAGCTTTCTTT